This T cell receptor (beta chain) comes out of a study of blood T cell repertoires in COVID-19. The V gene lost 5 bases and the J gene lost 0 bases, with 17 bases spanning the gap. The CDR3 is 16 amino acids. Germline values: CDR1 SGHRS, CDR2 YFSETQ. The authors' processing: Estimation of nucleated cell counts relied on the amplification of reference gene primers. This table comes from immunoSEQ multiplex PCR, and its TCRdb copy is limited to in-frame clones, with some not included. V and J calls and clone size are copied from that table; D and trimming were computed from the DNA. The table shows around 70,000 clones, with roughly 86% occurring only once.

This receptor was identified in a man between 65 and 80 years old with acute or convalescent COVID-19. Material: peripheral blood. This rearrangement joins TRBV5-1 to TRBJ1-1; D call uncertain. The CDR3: CASSLVGLRLNTEAFF. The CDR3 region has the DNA TGCGCCAGCAGTCTGGTTGGACTTAGGTTGAACACTGAAGCTTTCTTT. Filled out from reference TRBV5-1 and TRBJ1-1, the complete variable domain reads KAGVTQTPRYLIKTRGQQVTLSCSPISGHRSVSWYQQTPGQGLQFLFEYFSETQRNKGNFPGRFSGRQFSNSRSEMNVSTLELGDSALYLCASSLVGLRLNTEAFFGQGTRLTVV.